The clone carrying this TCR beta chain has only a few counts. Its target is not known. Everyone who gave samples was a healthy Caucasian. TCRdb passed the 5' RACE reads through MiXCR, listing each CDR3 protein once. The sample holds 250,000 to 350,000 distinct CDR3 sequences, over 8.5% seen once. The entry originates in a study of identical twins. Study-level points and caveats: The abundant beta clonotypes from cord blood had fewer insertions, and memory repertoires had none of this. Invariant T cells like MAIT and iNKT could partly confound the zero-insertion analyses. Low generation probability was overrepresented in out-of-frame alpha sequences shared by twins.

Germline V gene data show CDR1 as KGHSH and CDR2 as LQKENI. Trimming cost V 1 base and J 2 bases, with 3 bases left between them. The CDR3 has 14 amino acids. The same data also contributed to another study, on yellow fever vaccine responses in identical twins.

Input material: CD8+ T cells sorted from blood. The receptor was isolated from a woman younger than 30 in good health. V gene TRBV18 combines with J gene TRBJ2-6, with D uncertain. In DNA form, the CDR3 reads TGTGCCAGCTCACCACAGCCTGGGGCCAACGTCCTGACTTTC. Amino acid sequence: CASSPQPGANVLTF.